These 29 T cell receptor beta chains came from one sample sequenced in a study of blood T cell repertoires in COVID-19 (dated by TCRdb to 2019 to 2021). The library was built by means of the immunoSEQ multiplex PCR assay. TCRdb obtained this table from immuneACCESS and retained in-frame rearrangements with V and J assigned. These tables miss some clones; where compared with another copy, unresolved V genes account for less than half of the shortfall, and the remainder is unexplained. This sample holds approximately 340,000 clones; 87% were observed only once. Of the sample, roughly 8.9% falls within the top ten clones. The sequencing input was peripheral blood. Receptor source: a man younger than 45 with COVID-19, enrolled during active disease.

Only one count was recorded for this clone. The genes are TRBV5-3 and TRBJ2-1; 11 bases line up with TRBD2. TRBV5-3 is noted as an ORF with a role that remains uncertain. The CDR3 totals 15 residues. V dropped 4 bases and J dropped 5; count of bases not matched to a gene: 5. This CDR3 reads CARSTRLAGNNEQFF. The DNA for the CDR3 is TGTGCCAGAAGCACCCGACTAGCGGGGAACAATGAGCAGTTCTTC.

In its sample, this clone was seen once. The DNA for the CDR3 is TGTGCCAGCAGCGGCACACAGGGGCCTGGAAACACCATATATTTT. It specifies CASSGTQGPGNTIYF. The chain uses TRBV9 and TRBJ1-3; TRBD1 agrees at 7 bases. The CDR3 length is 15 residues. Germline CDR1 reads SGDLS; CDR2 reads YYNGEE. Germline trimming cut 3 bases from V and 2 bases from J; bases unmatched to any gene: 5. Looking up the rest from reference TRBV9 and TRBJ1-3 gives the full variable domain: DSGVTQTPKHLITATGQRVTLRCSPRSGDLSVYWYQQSLDQGLQFLIQYYNGEERAKGNILERFSAQQFPDLHSELNLSSLELGDSALYFCASSGTQGPGNTIYFGEGSWLTVV.

This chain joins TRBV28 and TRBJ1-3; the match to TRBD1 covers 7 bases. With 8 bases clipped from V and 0 bases from J, the junction kept 7 bases outside the gene matches. Germline CDR1 is MDHEN and CDR2 is SYDVKM. The CDR3 covers 15 residues. CDR3 in DNA: TGTGCCAGCCGGGACAGCTATCTCTCTGGAAACACCATATATTTT. Protein product: CASRDSYLSGNTIYF.

This clone was observed many times. J is TRBJ1-5 and V is TRBV24-1; perhaps TRBD1 as D (5 bases). The CDR3 totals 14 residues. In germline, CDR1 is KGHDR, CDR2 SFDVKD. The germline V and J ends were trimmed by 10 bases and 0 bases, with 12 bases remaining between them. The CDR3 DNA is TGTGCCACTCGGGGGGAAGATAGCAATCAGCCCCAGCATTTT. Translation: CATRGEDSNQPQHF.

The CDR3 reads CASSFAGGLADTQYF. CDR3 nucleotide sequence: TGTGCCAGCAGCTTCGCGGGGGGTCTGGCAGATACGCAGTATTTT. This sequence joins TRBV9 and TRBJ2-3, with 8 positions matching TRBD2. CDR1 SGDLS and CDR2 YYNGEE come from the germline V gene. This CDR3 is built from 15 residues. V dropped 4 bases and J dropped 4; count of bases not matched to a gene: 8.

CDR3 nucleotides: TGTGCCAGCAGTGAAGCTTTCGGAGTGTGGGCTTTCTTT. It specifies CASSEAFGVWAFF. V and J are TRBV6-1 and TRBJ1-1; D gene unclear. Per germline, CDR1 MNHNS and CDR2 SASEGT. V was trimmed by 0 bases and J by 11 bases, leaving 13 bases between them. The CDR3 extends over 13 amino acids.

This rearrangement joins TRBV9 to TRBJ2-1, with D unclear. The V end was cut by 1 base, the J end by 2 bases, with 13 bases between. The CDR3 consists of 16 residues. Germline V CDR1 and CDR2: SGDLS, YYNGEE. The CDR3 DNA reads as TGTGCCAGCAGCGTAAGTGGAGCAACCACCTACAATGAGCAGTTCTTC. Protein: CASSVSGATTYNEQFF.

V is TRBV7-2 and J is TRBJ2-1; TRBD2 matches at 9 bases. V trimming: 3 bases; J trimming: 1 base; junction bases outside the gene matches: 7. This CDR3 comprises 17 residues. Germline-derived CDR1 and CDR2 are SGHTA and FQGNSA. This CDR3 is CASSFPSAGGSYNEQFF. The CDR3 DNA reads as TGTGCCAGCAGCTTCCCATCAGCGGGGGGTTCCTACAATGAGCAGTTCTTC.

V and J are TRBV7-9 and TRBJ2-1; tentative D call: TRBD2 (5 bases). Trimming took 3 bases from V and 0 from J, leaving 15 bases between them. There are 17 residues in the CDR3. Germline V lookup: CDR1 SEHNR, CDR2 FQNEAQ (reference sequence). The CDR3 spells CASSFPLSGGSYNEQFF. The CDR3 region has the DNA TGTGCCAGCAGCTTTCCCCTGAGCGGCGGCTCCTACAATGAGCAGTTCTTC.

The rearrangement joins TRBV28 to TRBJ1-2; 8 nucleotides agree with TRBD1. This CDR3 has 15 residues. The ends lost 5 bases at V and 3 bases at J; junction bases unmatched: 8. CDR1 is MDHEN, CDR2 SYDVKM, per germline. This CDR3 is CASSTGGSIDYGYTF. CDR3 DNA: TGTGCCAGCAGTACAGGGGGTAGTATTGACTATGGCTACACCTTC.

The chain employs TRBV6-1 and TRBJ2-1, with 10 positions matching TRBD2. CDR1 is MNHNS, CDR2 SASEGT, per germline. V was clipped by 3 bases and J by 2 bases; unmatched bases: 4. The length of the CDR3 is 16 residues. DNA of the CDR3: TGTGCCAGCAGTGACCAAAGCGGGAGGGCCTACAATGAGCAGTTCTTC. It encodes CASSDQSGRAYNEQFF.

CDR3 nucleotide sequence: TGTGCCAGCTCACCACGGGGGCACGGCACAGATACGCAGTATTTT. Translation: CASSPRGHGTDTQYF. This chain connects TRBV18 to TRBJ2-3; a weak D match, TRBD1 (6 bases). The CDR3 consists of 15 residues. V was shortened by 1 base and J by 1 base, with 9 bases between the two germline ends. Germline loops: CDR1 KGHSH, CDR2 LQKENI.

The chain couples TRBV9 to TRBJ2-3, with D uncertain. V shed 0 bases and J shed 0 bases, with 8 bases lying between them. Germline CDR1 SGDLS, CDR2 YYNGEE. This CDR3 region has 15 residues. The chain's CDR3 is CASSVASQSTDTQYF. The CDR3 coding sequence is TGTGCCAGCAGCGTAGCGTCACAAAGCACAGATACGCAGTATTTT.

The gene calls are TRBV27 and TRBJ2-7, with D perhaps matching TRBD2 (6 bases). The CDR3 contains 16 residues. Trimming pared 6 bases from V and 2 bases from J, leaving 20 bases between. Germline loops: CDR1 MNHEY, CDR2 SMNVEV (reference sequence). CDR3 in amino acids: CASSPGLLQAPYEQYF. In DNA, the CDR3 is TGTGCCAGCAGCCCGGGACTTCTCCAAGCACCCTACGAGCAGTACTTC.

The V call is TRBV7-9, the J call TRBJ1-6, with D possibly being TRBD1 (5 bases). The CDR3 length is 16 residues. Per the germline V gene, CDR1 is SEHNR and CDR2 is FQNEAQ (reference sequence). V shed 5 bases and J shed 13 bases, with 24 bases lying between them. The CDR3 DNA is TGTGCCAGCAGCCCTTCGGCAGGGTCGTTAAAAGGCCCCCTCCACTTT. Protein sequence: CASSPSAGSLKGPLHF. The whole variable domain, filled in from reference TRBV7-9 and TRBJ1-6, reads DTGVSQNPRHKITKRGQNVTFRCDPISEHNRLYWYRQTLGQGPEFLTYFQNEAQLEKSRLLSDRFSAERPKGSFSTLEIQRTEQGDSAMYLCASSPSAGSLKGPLHFGNGTRLTVT.

The V gene is TRBV7-2, the J gene TRBJ2-2, with D possibly TRBD2 on 5 matching bases. Germline V gene data show CDR1 as SGHTA and CDR2 as FQGNSA. CDR3 size: 16 residues. The ends were cut back, 1 base at V and 3 bases at J, with 12 bases in the middle. The CDR3 bases are TGTGCCAGCAGCTTAGGCCCGGGATTAGACACCGGGGAGCTGTTTTTT. Its translation: CASSLGPGLDTGELFF. The entire variable domain, with the rest obtained from reference TRBV7-2 and TRBJ2-2, is as follows: GAGVSQSPSNKVTEKGKDVELRCDPISGHTALYWYRQSLGQGLEFLIYFQGNSAPDKSGLPSDRFSAERTGGSVSTLTIQRTQQEDSAVYLCASSLGPGLDTGELFFGEGSRLTVL.

J is TRBJ1-2 and V is TRBV19; D gene unclear. V was pared by 7 bases and J by 0 bases, with 18 bases between. The length of the CDR3 is 16 residues. Per the germline V gene, CDR1 is LNHDA and CDR2 is SQIVND (reference sequence). The CDR3 DNA reads TGTGCCAGTAAGAGCCAAGAAACCTTAACTAACTATGGCTACACCTTC. This encodes CASKSQETLTNYGYTF.

This clone was recorded once. This chain uses TRBV9 with TRBJ1-4; no reliable D call. This CDR3 has 14 amino acids. Trimming took off 4 bases at V and 2 bases at J, with 9 bases between the two ends. CDR1 and CDR2 from the germline V gene are SGDLS and YYNGEE. CDR3 DNA sequence: TGTGCCAGCAGCCCGGGTTACACTAATGAAAAACTGTTTTTT. This sequence encodes CASSPGYTNEKLFF.

This clone was detected once. The V and J genes are TRBV7-2 and TRBJ2-2, with 8 nucleotides matching TRBD1. Looked up from germline, CDR1 is SGHTA and CDR2 is FQGNSA. V lost 2 bases, J lost 6 bases, and 8 bases stayed unmatched. The CDR3 covers 16 residues. CDR3 protein: CASSLIRDRRAGELFF. In DNA form, the CDR3 reads TGTGCCAGCAGCTTAATCCGGGACAGGCGGGCCGGGGAGCTGTTTTTT. The variable domain in full, with the rest retrieved from reference TRBV7-2 and TRBJ2-2, is GAGVSQSPSNKVTEKGKDVELRCDPISGHTALYWYRQSLGQGLEFLIYFQGNSAPDKSGLPSDRFSAERTGGSVSTLTIQRTQQEDSAVYLCASSLIRDRRAGELFFGEGSRLTVL.

This sequence joins TRBV28 and TRBJ2-7; D unresolved. Trimming cost V 5 bases and J 1 base, with 9 bases left between them. The germline gives CDR1 MDHEN, CDR2 SYDVKM. The CDR3 contains 13 residues. CDR3 DNA sequence: TGTGCCAGCAGTCGCGCAGGTTCCTACGAGCAGTACTTC. Protein: CASSRAGSYEQYF.

The chain uses TRBV28 and TRBJ2-7, with 11 bases lining up with TRBD2. The CDR3 is 17 amino acids. From germline, CDR1 is MDHEN and CDR2 SYDVKM. After removal of 2 bases from V and 1 base from J, the junction contained 7 bases not matched to a gene. The CDR3 nucleotides read TGTGCCAGCAGTTTAATAGCGGGGGGGCTGTTTTCCTACGAGCAGTACTTC. Its protein product is CASSLIAGGLFSYEQYF. Based on the CDR3 plus reference TRBV28 and TRBJ2-7, the full variable domain is DVKVTQSSRYLVKRTGEKVFLECVQDMDHENMFWYRQDPGLGLRLIYFSYDVKMKEKGDIPEGYSVSREKKERFSLILESASTNQTSMYLCASSLIAGGLFSYEQYFGPGTRLTVT.

The chain recombines TRBV27 with TRBJ1-1, with 7 bases lining up with TRBD1. Losses at the gene ends were 2 bases for V and 5 bases for J; bases not matched to a gene: 2. The germline V gene has CDR1 MNHEY and CDR2 SMNVEV (reference sequence). The CDR3 is made up of 13 amino acids. Here the CDR3 DNA reads TGTGCCAGCAGTTTAACAGGGGAAACTGAAGCTTTCTTT. It specifies CASSLTGETEAFF.

This chain's CDR3 is CAAAGLAGGNEQFF. In DNA form, the CDR3 reads TGTGCCGCAGCCGGACTAGCGGGGGGCAATGAGCAGTTCTTC. The gene calls are TRBV2 and TRBJ2-1; 14 bases are shared with TRBD2. The J segment lost 6 bases and the V segment lost 11 bases, leaving 6 bases of the junction unmatched. CDR1 is SNHLY, CDR2 FYNNEI, per germline. The CDR3 length is 14 residues.

V usage is TRBV5-6 and J usage is TRBJ2-7, with 12 positions matching TRBD2. The V gene's germline CDR1 is SGHDT and CDR2 YYEEEE. V dropped 2 bases and J dropped 0; count of bases not matched to a gene: 6. The CDR3 sequence is 17 residues long. The CDR3 reads CASSFGLAGFNSYEQYF. CDR3 sequence (DNA): TGTGCCAGCAGCTTTGGACTAGCGGGGTTTAACTCCTACGAGCAGTACTTC.

The rearrangement uses TRBV18 and TRBJ1-3; D remains unclear. Germline loops: CDR1 KGHSH, CDR2 LQKENI. This CDR3 has 14 amino acids. V was pared by 6 bases and J by 0 bases, with 9 bases between. CDR3 DNA sequence: TGTGCCAGCTCTCCTAATTTCTCTGGAAACACCATATATTTT. It yields the protein CASSPNFSGNTIYF.

The genes are TRBV7-7 and TRBJ2-2; the D gene is possibly TRBD1 (5 bases). CDR3 length equals 16 residues. Trimming shortened V by 1 base and J by 1 base, and 10 bases separated the two germline ends. From germline, CDR1 is SSHAT and CDR2 FNYEAQ (reference sequence). The CDR3 region is CASSLGQGLNTGELFF. The CDR3 coding sequence is TGTGCCAGCAGCTTAGGGCAGGGTTTGAACACCGGGGAGCTGTTTTTT.

This clone is a singleton in its sample. The chain recombines TRBV9 with TRBJ2-7, with a tentative D call TRBD2 (6 bases). This CDR3 has 15 amino acids. Trimming removed 2 bases from V and 3 bases from J, with 15 bases in between. CDR1 and CDR2 (germline): SGDLS, YYNGEE. CDR3 amino acids: CASSVAGTYLYEQYF. The CDR3 coding sequence is TGTGCCAGCAGCGTTGCCGGGACTTACCTCTACGAGCAGTACTTC.

This clone was observed a few times. V and J are TRBV30 and TRBJ2-2, with TRBD2 matching over 10 bases. The CDR3 loop spans 15 amino acids. With V trimmed by 7 bases and J by 4 bases, 9 bases remained unmatched. Germline V CDR1 and CDR2: GTSNPN, SVGIG (reference sequence). CDR3 residues: CALTLAGEGTGELFF. The CDR3 bases are TGTGCCTTGACCCTAGCGGGAGAAGGCACCGGGGAGCTGTTTTTT.

The V call is TRBV6-5, the J call TRBJ2-7, with D tentatively TRBD2 (5 bases). The CDR3 spans 14 residues. Trimming stripped 0 bases from V and 3 bases from J, with 9 bases between. Germline V gives CDR1 MNHEY, CDR2 SVGAGI. CDR3 loop: CASSYSKRDYEQYF. DNA for the CDR3: TGTGCCAGCAGTTACTCGAAGAGGGACTACGAGCAGTACTTC.